Below are 6 T cell receptor beta chains sequenced from a single sample in a study of T cell changes during pregnancy in multiple sclerosis. The data were produced by immunoSEQ multiplex PCR, yet TCRdb's version contains in-frame clones alone and is incomplete. The sample has roughly 26,000 clones, about 88% seen once; the top ten hold roughly 15%. Sequencing was performed on CD8+ T cells from peripheral blood mononuclear cells, taken in the second trimester of pregnancy. The receptors here all came from a female donor with multiple sclerosis, enrolled in a pregnancy study.

The chain couples TRBV4-1 to TRBJ2-1; 7 positions match TRBD2. Germline assignment: CDR1 MGHRA and CDR2 YSYEKL. The ends lost 4 bases at V and 9 bases at J; junction bases unmatched: 6. The CDR3 spans 13 residues. The CDR3 nucleotides are TGCGCCAGCAGCCCGCCCGCGGGAGTTGAGCAGTTCTTC. Translated, it gives CASSPPAGVEQFF.

The chain couples TRBV28 to TRBJ1-5; weak D call: TRBD1 (5 bases). The CDR3 is 15 residues long. The V and J ends lost 2 bases and 3 bases respectively, with 11 bases between them. Germline loops: CDR1 MDHEN, CDR2 SYDVKM. CDR3 bases: TGTGCCAGCAGTTTAGTGGGGACTATCAATCAGCCCCAGCATTTT. Translated: CASSLVGTINQPQHF.

This chain joins TRBV11-3 and TRBJ1-1; possible D gene TRBD1, 5 bases. Trimming took off 2 bases at V and 4 bases at J, with 8 bases between the two ends. Germline loops: CDR1 SGHNT, CDR2 YENEEA. CDR3 length equals 13 residues. Written as DNA, the CDR3 is TGTGCCAGCAGCTTAATCGGGGGCACTGAAGCTTTCTTT. Its protein is CASSLIGGTEAFF.

V gene TRBV25-1 combines with J gene TRBJ1-2; TRBD1 is a possible D gene (6 bases). V dropped 2 bases and J dropped 6 bases, with 22 bases sitting between them. The V gene's germline CDR1 is MGHDK and CDR2 SYGVNS. The CDR3 runs 17 residues. The CDR3 sequence: CASSETGGVGQPNGYTF. The CDR3 bases are TGTGCCAGCAGTGAAACGGGTGGGGTGGGACAACCTAATGGCTACACCTTC.

This chain links TRBV27 with TRBJ2-7, with D perhaps matching TRBD2 (6 bases). There are 13 residues in the CDR3. The germline V gene encodes CDR1 MNHEY and CDR2 SMNVEV (reference sequence). Deletions cut 4 bases from V and 5 bases from J, with 12 bases between. CDR3 loop: CASSSQGGDEQYF. The CDR3 DNA reads as TGTGCCAGCAGTTCCCAGGGAGGCGACGAGCAGTACTTC.

The chain has TRBV14 and TRBJ2-7; maybe TRBD1 (6 bases). Germline lookup yields CDR1 SGHDN and CDR2 FVKESK. Trimming removed 6 bases from V and 3 bases from J, with 9 bases in between. The CDR3 contains 12 residues. CDR3 region: CASSTGNYEQYF. The CDR3 nucleotides read TGTGCCAGCAGTACAGGGAACTACGAGCAGTACTTC.